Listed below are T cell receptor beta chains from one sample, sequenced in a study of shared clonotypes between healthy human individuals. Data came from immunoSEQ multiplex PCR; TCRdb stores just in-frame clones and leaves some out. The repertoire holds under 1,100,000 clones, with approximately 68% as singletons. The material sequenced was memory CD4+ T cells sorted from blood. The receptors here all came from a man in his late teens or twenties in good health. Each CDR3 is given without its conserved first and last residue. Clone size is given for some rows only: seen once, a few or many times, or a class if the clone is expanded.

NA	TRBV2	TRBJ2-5	ASNLGPQGETQY
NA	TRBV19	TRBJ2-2	ASIWGVNTGELF
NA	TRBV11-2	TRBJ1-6	ASSSAGQGLNSPLH
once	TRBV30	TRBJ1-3	AWSTGSGNTIY
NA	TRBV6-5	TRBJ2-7	ASRGRIYEQY
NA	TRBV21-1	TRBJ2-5	ASSKEAPKAQETQY
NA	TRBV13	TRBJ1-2	ASSYKLGGGYGYT
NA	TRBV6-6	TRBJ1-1	ASRQGSTEAF
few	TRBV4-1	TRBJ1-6	ASSQDRFGPLH
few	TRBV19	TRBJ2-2	ASSYRATGELF
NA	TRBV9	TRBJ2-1	ASSVGLSGGLNEQF
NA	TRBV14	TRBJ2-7	ASSQMWAVDEQY
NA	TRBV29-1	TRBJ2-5	SVILGQGGETQY
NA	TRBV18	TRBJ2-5	ASSPPSGGQGETQY
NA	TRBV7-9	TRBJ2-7	ASSHRDRGSYEQY
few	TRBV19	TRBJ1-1	ASSLGQGSTEAF